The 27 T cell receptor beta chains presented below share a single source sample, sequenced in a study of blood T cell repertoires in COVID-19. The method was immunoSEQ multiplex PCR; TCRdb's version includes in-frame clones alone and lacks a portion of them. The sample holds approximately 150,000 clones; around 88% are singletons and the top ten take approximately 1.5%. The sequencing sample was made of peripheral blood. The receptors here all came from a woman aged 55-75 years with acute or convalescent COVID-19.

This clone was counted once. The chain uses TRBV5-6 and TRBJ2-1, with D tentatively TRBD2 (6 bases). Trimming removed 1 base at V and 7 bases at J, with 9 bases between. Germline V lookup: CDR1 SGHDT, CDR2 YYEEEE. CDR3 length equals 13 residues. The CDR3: CASSLRRVNEQFF. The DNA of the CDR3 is TGTGCCAGCAGCTTGAGGAGGGTTAATGAGCAGTTCTTC.

Written as DNA, the CDR3 is TGTGCCAGCAGTAGACTGGAGGGAGCCTACGAGCAGTACTTC. Amino acid sequence: CASSRLEGAYEQYF. The chain couples TRBV6-5 to TRBJ2-7; D may be TRBD2 (6 bases). V gave up 5 bases and J gave up 2 bases, with 13 bases separating them. In germline, CDR1 is MNHEY, CDR2 SVGAGI. The CDR3 sequence is 14 residues long.

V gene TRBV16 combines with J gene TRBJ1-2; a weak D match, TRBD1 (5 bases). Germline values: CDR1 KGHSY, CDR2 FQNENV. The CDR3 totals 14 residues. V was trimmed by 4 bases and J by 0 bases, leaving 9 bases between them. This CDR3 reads CASSLDSPNYGYTF. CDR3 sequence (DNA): TGTGCCAGCAGCCTCGACAGTCCTAACTATGGCTACACCTTC.

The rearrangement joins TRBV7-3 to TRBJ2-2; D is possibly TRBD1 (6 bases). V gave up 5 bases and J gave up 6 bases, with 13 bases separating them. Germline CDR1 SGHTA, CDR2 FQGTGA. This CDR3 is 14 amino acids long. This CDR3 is CASSPIQGPGELFF. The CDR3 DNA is TGTGCCAGCAGCCCGATACAGGGACCCGGGGAGCTGTTTTTT.

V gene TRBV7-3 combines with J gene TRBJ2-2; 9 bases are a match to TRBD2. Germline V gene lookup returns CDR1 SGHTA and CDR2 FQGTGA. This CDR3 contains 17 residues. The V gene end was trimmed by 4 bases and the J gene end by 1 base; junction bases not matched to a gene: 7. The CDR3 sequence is CASSSGAGGGNTGELFF. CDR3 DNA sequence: TGTGCCAGCAGCTCCGGAGCGGGGGGTGGGAACACCGGGGAGCTGTTTTTT.

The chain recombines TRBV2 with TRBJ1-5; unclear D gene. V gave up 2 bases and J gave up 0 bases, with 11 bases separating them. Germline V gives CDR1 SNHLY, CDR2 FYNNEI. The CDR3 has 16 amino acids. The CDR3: CASSESPGNSNQPQHF. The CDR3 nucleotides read TGTGCCAGCAGTGAATCCCCAGGCAATAGCAATCAGCCCCAGCATTTT.

CDR3 amino acids: CASSLSSPGANVLTF. Here the CDR3 DNA reads TGTGCCAGCAGTTTATCGTCTCCTGGGGCCAACGTCCTGACTTTC. The chain carries TRBV27 and TRBJ2-6; D not resolved. The germline CDR1 and CDR2 sequences are MNHEY and SMNVEV (reference sequence). The CDR3 is 15 amino acids. V was trimmed by 0 bases and J by 2 bases, leaving 5 bases between them. Filled out from reference TRBV27 and TRBJ2-6, the complete variable domain reads EAQVTQNPRYLITVTGKKLTVTCSQNMNHEYMSWYRQDPGLGLRQIYYSMNVEVTDKGDVPEGYKVSRKEKRNFPLILESPSPNQTSLYFCASSLSSPGANVLTFGAGSRLTVL.

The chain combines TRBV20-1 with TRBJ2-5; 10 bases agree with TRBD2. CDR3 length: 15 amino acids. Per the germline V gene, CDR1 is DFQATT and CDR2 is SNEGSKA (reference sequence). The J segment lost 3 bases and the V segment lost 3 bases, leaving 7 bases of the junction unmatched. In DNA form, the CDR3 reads TGCAGTGCTAGTAGGCCTAGCGGGGGCAAAGAGACCCAGTACTTC. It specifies CSASRPSGGKETQYF.

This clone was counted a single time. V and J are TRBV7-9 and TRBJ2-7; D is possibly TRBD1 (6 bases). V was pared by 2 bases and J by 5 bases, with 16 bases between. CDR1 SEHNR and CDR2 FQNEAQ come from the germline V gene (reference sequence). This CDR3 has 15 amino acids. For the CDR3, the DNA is TGTGCCAGCAGCTTATCCCCACAGGGTCTCGACGAGCAGTACTTC. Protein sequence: CASSLSPQGLDEQYF.

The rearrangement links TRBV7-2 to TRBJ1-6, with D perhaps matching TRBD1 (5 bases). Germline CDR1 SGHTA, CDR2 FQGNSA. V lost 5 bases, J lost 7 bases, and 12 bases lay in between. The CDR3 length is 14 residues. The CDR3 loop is CASSPGGWNSPLHF. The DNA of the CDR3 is TGTGCCAGCAGCCCCGGGGGTTGGAATTCACCCCTCCACTTT.

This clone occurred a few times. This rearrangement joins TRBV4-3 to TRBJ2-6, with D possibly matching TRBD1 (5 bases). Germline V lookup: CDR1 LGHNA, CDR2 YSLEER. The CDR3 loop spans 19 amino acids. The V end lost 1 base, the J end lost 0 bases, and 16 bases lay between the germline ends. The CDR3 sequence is CASSQGEGDPSSGANVLTF. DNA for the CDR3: TGCGCCAGCAGCCAAGGAGAAGGGGATCCGAGCTCTGGGGCCAACGTCCTGACTTTC.

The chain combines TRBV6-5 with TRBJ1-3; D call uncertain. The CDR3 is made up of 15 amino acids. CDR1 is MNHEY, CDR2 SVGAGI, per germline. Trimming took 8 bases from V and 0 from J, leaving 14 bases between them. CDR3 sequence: CASAKARSSGNTIYF. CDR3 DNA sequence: TGTGCCAGCGCCAAGGCGAGGAGCTCTGGAAACACCATATATTTT.

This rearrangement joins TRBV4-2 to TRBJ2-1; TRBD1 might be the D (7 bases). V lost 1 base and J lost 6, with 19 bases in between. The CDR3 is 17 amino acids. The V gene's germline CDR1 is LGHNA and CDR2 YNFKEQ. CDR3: CASSQVVDRVGGNEQFF. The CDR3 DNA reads TGTGCCAGCAGCCAAGTGGTAGACAGGGTGGGAGGCAATGAGCAGTTCTTC.

The CDR3 loop is CASSQGGENSPLHF. In nucleotides, the CDR3 is TGCGCCAGCAGCCAAGGCGGGGAGAATTCACCCCTCCACTTT. The chain employs TRBV4-3 and TRBJ1-6; D ambiguous. This CDR3 comprises 14 residues. The V end was cut by 1 base, the J end by 7 bases, with 8 bases between. The germline gives CDR1 LGHNA, CDR2 YSLEER.

CDR3: CSVGGTVLPEAFF. In DNA form, the CDR3 reads TGCAGCGTTGGAGGGACAGTTCTACCTGAAGCTTTCTTT. The chain uses TRBV29-1 and TRBJ1-1; 7 nucleotides match TRBD1. The V gene's germline CDR1 is SQVTM and CDR2 ANQGSEA. The CDR3 length is 13 residues. V lost 4 bases and J lost 6; bases outside the gene matches: 8. The whole variable domain, remainder taken from reference TRBV29-1 and TRBJ1-1, is SAVISQKPSRDICQRGTSLTIQCQVDSQVTMMFWYRQQPGQSLTLIATANQGSEATYESGFVIDKFPISRPNLTFSTLTVSNMSPEDSSIYLCSVGGTVLPEAFFGQGTRLTVV.

The CDR3 loop reads CASSLAGDSNQPQHF. The CDR3, as DNA: TGTGCCAGCAGCTTGGCCGGGGATAGCAATCAGCCCCAGCATTTT. The chain couples TRBV5-5 to TRBJ1-5, with unresolved D. The CDR3 is made up of 15 amino acids. Germline V lookup: CDR1 SGHKS, CDR2 YYEKEE (reference sequence). V dropped 0 bases and J dropped 0 bases, with 7 bases sitting between them.

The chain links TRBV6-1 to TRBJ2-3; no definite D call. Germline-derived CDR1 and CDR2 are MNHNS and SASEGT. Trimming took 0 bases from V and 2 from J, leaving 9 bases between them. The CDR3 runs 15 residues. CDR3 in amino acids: CASSEALGPTDTQYF. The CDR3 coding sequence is TGTGCCAGCAGTGAAGCGCTAGGCCCCACAGATACGCAGTATTTT.

The CDR3 nucleotides are TGTGCCAGCAGACGGACACAGGATGGGCAGCCCCAGCATTTT. Residues: CASRRTQDGQPQHF. This chain links TRBV28 with TRBJ1-5; a weak D match, TRBD1 (5 bases). V dropped 6 bases and J dropped 7 bases, with 16 bases sitting between them. Germline V gives CDR1 MDHEN, CDR2 SYDVKM. CDR3 length equals 14 residues.

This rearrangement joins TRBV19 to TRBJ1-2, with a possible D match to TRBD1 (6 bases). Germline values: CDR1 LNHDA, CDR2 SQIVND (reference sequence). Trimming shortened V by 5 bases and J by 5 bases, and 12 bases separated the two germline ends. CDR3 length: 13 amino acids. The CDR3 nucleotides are TGTGCCAGTAGTCGGACAGTATCTTATGGCTACACCTTC. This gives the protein CASSRTVSYGYTF. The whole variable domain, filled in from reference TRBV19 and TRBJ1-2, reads DGGITQSPKYLFRKEGQNVTLSCEQNLNHDAMYWYRQDPGQGLRLIYYSQIVNDFQKGDIAEGYSVSREKKESFPLTVTSAQKNPTAFYLCASSRTVSYGYTFGSGTRLTVV.

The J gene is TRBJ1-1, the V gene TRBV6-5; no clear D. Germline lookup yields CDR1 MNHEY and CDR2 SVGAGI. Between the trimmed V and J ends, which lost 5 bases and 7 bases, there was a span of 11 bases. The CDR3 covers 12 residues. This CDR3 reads CASSPTEFEAFF. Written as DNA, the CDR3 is TGTGCCAGCAGTCCCACAGAGTTTGAAGCTTTCTTT.

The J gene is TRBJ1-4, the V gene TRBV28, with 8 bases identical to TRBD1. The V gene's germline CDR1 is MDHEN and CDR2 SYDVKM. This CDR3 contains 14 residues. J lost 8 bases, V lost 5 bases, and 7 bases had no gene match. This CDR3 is CASSRTGLEEKLFF. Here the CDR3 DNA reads TGTGCCAGCAGTAGGACAGGGCTTGAGGAAAAACTGTTTTTT.

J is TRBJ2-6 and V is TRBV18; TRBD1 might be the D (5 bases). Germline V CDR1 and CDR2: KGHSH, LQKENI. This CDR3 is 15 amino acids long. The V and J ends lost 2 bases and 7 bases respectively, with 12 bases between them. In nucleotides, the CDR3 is TGTGCCAGCTCACCAGGCACAGGTAAAGCCAACGTCCTGACTTTC. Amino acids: CASSPGTGKANVLTF. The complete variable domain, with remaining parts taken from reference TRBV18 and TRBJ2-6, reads NAGVMQNPRHLVRRRGQEARLRCSPMKGHSHVYWYRQLPEEGLKFMVYLQKENIIDESGMPKERFSAEFPKEGPSILRIQQVVRGDSAAYFCASSPGTGKANVLTFGAGSRLTVL.

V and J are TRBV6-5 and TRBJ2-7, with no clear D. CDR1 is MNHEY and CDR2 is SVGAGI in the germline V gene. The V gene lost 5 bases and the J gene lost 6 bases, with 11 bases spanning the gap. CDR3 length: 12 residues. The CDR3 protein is CASSLHPGEQYF. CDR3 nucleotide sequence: TGTGCCAGCAGTCTCCATCCGGGCGAGCAGTACTTC.

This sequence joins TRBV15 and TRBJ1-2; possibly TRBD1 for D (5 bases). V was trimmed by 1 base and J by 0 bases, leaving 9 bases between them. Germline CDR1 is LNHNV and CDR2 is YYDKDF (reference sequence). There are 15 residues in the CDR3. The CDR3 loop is CATSRARTPNYGYTF. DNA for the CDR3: TGTGCCACCAGCAGAGCTCGGACACCTAACTATGGCTACACCTTC.

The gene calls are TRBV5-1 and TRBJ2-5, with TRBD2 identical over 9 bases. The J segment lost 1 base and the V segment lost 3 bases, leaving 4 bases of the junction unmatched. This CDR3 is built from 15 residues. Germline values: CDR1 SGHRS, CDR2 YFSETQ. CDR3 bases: TGCGCCAGCAGCTCGCGGGGGGGCCCCCAAGAGACCCAGTACTTC. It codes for CASSSRGGPQETQYF.

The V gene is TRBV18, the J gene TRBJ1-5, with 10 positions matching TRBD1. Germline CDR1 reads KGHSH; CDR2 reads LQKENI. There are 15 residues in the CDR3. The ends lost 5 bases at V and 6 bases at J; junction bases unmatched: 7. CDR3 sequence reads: CASSGGGQGVQPQHF. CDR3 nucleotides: TGTGCCAGCTCAGGGGGCGGACAGGGGGTTCAGCCCCAGCATTTT.

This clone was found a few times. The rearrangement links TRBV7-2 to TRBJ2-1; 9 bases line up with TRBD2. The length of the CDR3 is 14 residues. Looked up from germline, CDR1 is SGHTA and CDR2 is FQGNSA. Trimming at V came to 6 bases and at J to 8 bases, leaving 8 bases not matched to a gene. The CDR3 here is CASRPGLAMYEQFF. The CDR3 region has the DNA TGTGCCAGCAGGCCGGGACTAGCAATGTATGAGCAGTTCTTC.